This entry lists 23 T cell receptor beta chains sequenced from one sample in a study of blood T cell repertoires in COVID-19 (dated by TCRdb to about 2020). The library was prepared using the immunoSEQ multiplex PCR assay. In its TCRdb copy, this immuneACCESS table keeps in-frame sequences only and misses some clones. Where compared with another copy, unresolved V genes explain less than half of these, and the others have no known cause. The sample table contains around 270,000 clones; only one count was recorded for over 80% of them. Of the sample, roughly 1.4% falls within the top ten clones. Material: peripheral blood. These receptors all come from a woman in her thirties or forties who had recovered from COVID-19.

This clone was recorded only once. The chain links TRBV9 to TRBJ1-2, with 7 positions matching TRBD1. Trimming took 1 base from V and 3 from J; bases not matched to a gene: 15. Per the germline V gene, CDR1 is SGDLS and CDR2 is YYNGEE. The CDR3 totals 18 residues. CDR3 in amino acids: CASSVQPVGQLTDYGYTF. In DNA form, the CDR3 reads TGTGCCAGCAGCGTACAACCGGTGGGACAGCTCACGGACTATGGCTACACCTTC.

The rearrangement uses TRBV6-5 and TRBJ1-2, with 7 bases aligning to TRBD1. The J segment lost 5 bases and the V segment lost 6 bases, leaving 6 bases of the junction unmatched. The CDR3 consists of 13 residues. CDR1 MNHEY and CDR2 SVGAGI come from the germline V gene. Here the CDR3 DNA reads TGTGCCAGCAGCCGGGACAGCGGATATGGCTACACCTTC. Translation gives CASSRDSGYGYTF.

This clone was seen more than once but under ten times. This chain connects TRBV6-5 to TRBJ1-6; D uncertain. V was pared by 0 bases and J by 9 bases, with 15 bases between. The CDR3 contains 16 residues. The germline V gene encodes CDR1 MNHEY and CDR2 SVGAGI. CDR3 protein: CASSYSKQQMVSPLHF. The CDR3 DNA follows: TGTGCCAGCAGTTACTCGAAACAGCAAATGGTTTCACCCCTCCACTTT.

The rearrangement links TRBV11-2 to TRBJ1-1; D is possibly TRBD1 (5 bases). With 0 bases removed from V and 10 bases from J, the gap between germline ends came to 12 bases. This CDR3 spans 13 amino acids. Germline V CDR1 and CDR2: SGHAT, FQNNGV. The CDR3, as DNA: TGTGCCAGCAGCTTAGATTGGGGCGAAAGAGCTTTCTTT. Translated: CASSLDWGERAFF. Filled out from reference TRBV11-2 and TRBJ1-1, the complete variable domain reads EAGVAQSPRYKIIEKRQSVAFWCNPISGHATLYWYQQILGQGPKLLIQFQNNGVVDDSQLPKDRFSAERLKGVDSTLKIQPAKLEDSAVYLCASSLDWGERAFFGQGTRLTVV.

The chain recombines TRBV5-8 with TRBJ1-4; D might be TRBD1 (6 bases). CDR1 and CDR2 (germline): SGHTS, YDEGEE. Trimming took 0 bases from V and 0 from J, leaving 6 bases between them. The CDR3 sequence is 15 residues long. CDR3 DNA sequence: TGTGCCAGCAGCTTGGCAGGGGCAACTAATGAAAAACTGTTTTTT. Its translation is CASSLAGATNEKLFF.

The table lists this clone with many counts. V gene TRBV5-1 combines with J gene TRBJ2-2; D not certain. The CDR3 has 14 residues. Looked up from germline, CDR1 is SGHRS and CDR2 is YFSETQ. Trimming left V 0 bases short and J 4 bases short, with 7 bases between. The CDR3 spells CASSLDHSTGELFF. The CDR3 bases are TGCGCCAGCAGCTTGGACCACAGCACCGGGGAGCTGTTTTTT.

The gene calls are TRBV30 and TRBJ2-7; the D gene is possibly TRBD2 (7 bases). The CDR3 runs 13 residues. The V and J ends lost 5 bases and 2 bases respectively, with 13 bases between them. In germline, CDR1 is GTSNPN, CDR2 SVGIG (reference sequence). The DNA of the CDR3 is TGTGCCTGGTGCGGGGGCGAAACCTACGAGCAGTACTTC. It yields the protein CAWCGGETYEQYF.

This clone was picked up one time. The rearrangement uses TRBV24-1 and TRBJ2-5; 8 nucleotides agree with TRBD1. Germline-derived CDR1 and CDR2 are KGHDR and SFDVKD. V gave up 7 bases and J gave up 5 bases; unmatched junction bases: 11. The length of the CDR3 is 15 residues. This CDR3 is CATSQQGAGLETQYF. CDR3 DNA: TGTGCCACCAGCCAGCAGGGGGCCGGGCTGGAGACCCAGTACTTC.

The chain is built from TRBV5-8 and TRBJ2-7; a weak D match, TRBD1 (6 bases). CDR3 length: 15 residues. V lost 4 bases and J 0 bases, leaving 14 bases between the germline ends. In germline, CDR1 is SGHTS, CDR2 YDEGEE. The CDR3 is CASSNRGQNSYEQYF. The CDR3 nucleotides are TGTGCCAGCAGCAACCGGGGACAAAACTCCTACGAGCAGTACTTC.

The rearrangement joins TRBV6-5 to TRBJ2-3; TRBD1 might be the D (5 bases). With 6 bases removed from V and 4 bases from J, the gap between germline ends came to 8 bases. CDR3 length equals 12 residues. The germline CDR1 and CDR2 sequences are MNHEY and SVGAGI. The CDR3, as DNA: TGTGCCAGCAGCACGACAGCAGATACGCAGTATTTT. Its protein is CASSTTADTQYF.

V usage is TRBV9 and J usage is TRBJ1-4; 8 bases fit TRBD1. This CDR3 is built from 15 residues. J was trimmed by 6 bases and V by 3 bases; bases with no gene match: 7. Germline V gives CDR1 SGDLS, CDR2 YYNGEE. CDR3 amino acids: CASSERTGPYEKLFF. The DNA of the CDR3 is TGTGCCAGCAGCGAGAGGACAGGGCCCTATGAAAAACTGTTTTTT. Supplemented by reference TRBV9 and TRBJ1-4, the full variable domain reads DSGVTQTPKHLITATGQRVTLRCSPRSGDLSVYWYQQSLDQGLQFLIQYYNGEERAKGNILERFSAQQFPDLHSELNLSSLELGDSALYFCASSERTGPYEKLFFGSGTQLSVL.

The table lists this clone with a few counts. CDR3 protein: CASSLEPGIAKNIQYF. In nucleotides, the CDR3 is TGTGCCAGCAGCTTGGAGCCAGGGATAGCCAAAAACATTCAGTACTTC. The chain employs TRBV5-5 and TRBJ2-4, with a tentative D call TRBD1 (5 bases). The V end was cut by 0 bases, the J end by 0 bases, with 10 bases between. The CDR3 runs to 16 residues. The germline CDR1 and CDR2 sequences are SGHKS and YYEKEE (reference sequence).

The rearrangement uses TRBV15 and TRBJ2-2; D might be TRBD1 (7 bases). Trimming took 3 bases from V and 9 from J, leaving 23 bases between them. This CDR3 has 17 amino acids. Germline V gene data show CDR1 as LNHNV and CDR2 as YYDKDF (reference sequence). CDR3 nucleotide sequence: TGTGCCACCAGCAGTGGGACCGGGACTGCCAGGGGGAGGGAGCTGTTTTTT. Residues: CATSSGTGTARGRELFF.

The V and J genes are TRBV7-9 and TRBJ1-1, with unresolved D. This CDR3 is built from 12 residues. Trimming left V 6 bases short and J 4 bases short, with 9 bases between. From germline, CDR1 is SEHNR and CDR2 FQNEAQ (reference sequence). The CDR3 nucleotides are TGTGCCAGCAGTTCCCGGGTCACTGAAGCTTTCTTT. This translates into CASSSRVTEAFF.

This clone showed up just once. The DNA for the CDR3 is TGTGCCAGCTTAGGGGATTCACCCCTCCACTTT. Protein: CASLGDSPLHF. V and J are TRBV6-5 and TRBJ1-6, with D possibly being TRBD1 (5 bases). This CDR3 comprises 11 residues. Trimming took 8 bases from V and 8 from J, leaving 7 bases between them. Looked up from germline, CDR1 is MNHEY and CDR2 is SVGAGI.

The J gene is TRBJ1-6, the V gene TRBV6-5; TRBD1 matches at 10 bases. The CDR3 has 15 residues. Germline V gene data show CDR1 as MNHEY and CDR2 as SVGAGI. The J segment lost 9 bases and the V segment lost 9 bases, leaving 11 bases of the junction unmatched. For the CDR3, the DNA is TGTGCCAGAGTCCGTGCGGGACAGGGGATTTCACCCCTCCACTTT. Its translation is CARVRAGQGISPLHF.

J is TRBJ2-7 and V is TRBV19; the D gene is possibly TRBD1 (6 bases). This CDR3 contains 15 residues. V lost 5 bases and J 4 bases, leaving 18 bases between the germline ends. Germline lookup yields CDR1 LNHDA and CDR2 SQIVND (reference sequence). CDR3 region: CASSLGPTGRYEQYF. The CDR3 nucleotides are TGTGCCAGTAGTCTTGGCCCAACAGGGAGATACGAGCAGTACTTC.

V and J are TRBV5-1 and TRBJ1-3; D might be TRBD1 (5 bases). Germline-derived CDR1 and CDR2 are SGHRS and YFSETQ. CDR3 length: 14 amino acids. V gave up 4 bases and J gave up 4 bases, with 12 bases separating them. The CDR3 loop is CASSPAGVGNTIYF. Here the CDR3 DNA reads TGCGCCAGCAGCCCGGCGGGGGTAGGAAACACCATATATTTT.

V usage is TRBV5-1 and J usage is TRBJ2-3; TRBD1 aligns across 9 bases. This CDR3 has 15 amino acids. After removal of 3 bases from V and 3 bases from J, the junction contained 5 bases not matched to a gene. The germline gives CDR1 SGHRS, CDR2 YFSETQ. This chain's CDR3 is CASSSGQGSTDTQYF. In DNA form, the CDR3 reads TGCGCCAGCAGCTCGGGACAGGGATCGACAGATACGCAGTATTTT.

The chain links TRBV9 to TRBJ2-2; D not resolved. This CDR3 comprises 12 residues. Trimming removed 5 bases at V and 5 bases at J, with 7 bases between. CDR1 and CDR2 from the germline V gene are SGDLS and YYNGEE. Here the CDR3 reads CASRRGTGELFF. Here the CDR3 DNA reads TGTGCCAGCAGGAGAGGAACCGGGGAGCTGTTTTTT.

The J gene is TRBJ1-5, the V gene TRBV28; D unresolved. V was cut by 3 bases and J by 4 bases, with 16 bases left in between. CDR3 length: 16 residues. Germline lookup yields CDR1 MDHEN and CDR2 SYDVKM. The CDR3 sequence: CASSFGFISENQPQHF. In DNA, the CDR3 is TGTGCCAGCAGTTTCGGGTTTATCTCTGAAAATCAGCCCCAGCATTTT.

The rearrangement joins TRBV10-3 to TRBJ1-2, with 8 bases lining up with TRBD1. The CDR3 is 14 amino acids. The V gene end was trimmed by 11 bases and the J gene end by 0 bases; junction bases not matched to a gene: 8. Germline V lookup: CDR1 ENHRY, CDR2 SYGVKD. The CDR3 is CASRTGPSNYGYTF. CDR3 bases: TGTGCCTCGCGGACAGGGCCTTCTAACTATGGCTACACCTTC.

The V and J genes are TRBV28 and TRBJ2-3; 9 bases match TRBD2. The V segment lost 7 bases and the J segment 3 bases; nucleotides outside the gene matches: 5. CDR3 size: 14 residues. Germline lookup yields CDR1 MDHEN and CDR2 SYDVKM. The DNA of the CDR3 is TGTGCCAGCATGGCGGGGGGGCGAACAGATACGCAGTATTTT. Residues: CASMAGGRTDTQYF.